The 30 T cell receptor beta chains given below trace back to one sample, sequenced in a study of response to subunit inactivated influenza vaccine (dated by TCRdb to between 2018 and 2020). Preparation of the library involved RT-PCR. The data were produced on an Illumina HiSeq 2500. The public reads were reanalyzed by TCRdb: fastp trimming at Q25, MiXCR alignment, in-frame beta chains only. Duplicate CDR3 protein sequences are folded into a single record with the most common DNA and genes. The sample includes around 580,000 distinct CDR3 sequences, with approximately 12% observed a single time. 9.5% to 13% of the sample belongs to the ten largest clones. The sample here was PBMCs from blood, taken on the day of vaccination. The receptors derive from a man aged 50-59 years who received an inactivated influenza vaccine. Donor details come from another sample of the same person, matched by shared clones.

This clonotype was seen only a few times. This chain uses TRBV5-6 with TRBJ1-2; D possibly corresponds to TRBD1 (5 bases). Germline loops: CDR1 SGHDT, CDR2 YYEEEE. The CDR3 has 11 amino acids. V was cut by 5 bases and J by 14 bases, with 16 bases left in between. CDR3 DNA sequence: TGTGCCAGCAGAACGACGGGGGTTCAGACCTTC. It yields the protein CASRTTGVQTF.

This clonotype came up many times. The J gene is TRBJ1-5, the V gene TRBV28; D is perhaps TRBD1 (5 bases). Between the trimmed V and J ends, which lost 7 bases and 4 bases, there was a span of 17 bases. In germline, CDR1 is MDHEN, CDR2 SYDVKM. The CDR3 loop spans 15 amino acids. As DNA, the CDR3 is TGTGCCAGCAAGCCGACACTTCGGGGGAATCAGCCCCAGCATTTT. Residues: CASKPTLRGNQPQHF.

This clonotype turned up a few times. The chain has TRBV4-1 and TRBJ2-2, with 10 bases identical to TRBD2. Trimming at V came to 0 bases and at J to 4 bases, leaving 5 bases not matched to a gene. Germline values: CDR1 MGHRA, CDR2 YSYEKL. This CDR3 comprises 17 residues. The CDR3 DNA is TGCGCCAGCAGCCAAGATCTAGCGGGGGCCCTCACCGGGGAGCTGTTTTTT. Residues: CASSQDLAGALTGELFF.

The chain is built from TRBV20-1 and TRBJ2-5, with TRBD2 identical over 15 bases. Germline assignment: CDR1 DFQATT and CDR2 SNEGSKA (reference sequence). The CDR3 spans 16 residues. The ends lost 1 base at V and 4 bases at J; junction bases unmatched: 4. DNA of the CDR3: TGCAGTGCTAGAGGGGGACTAGCGGGGGGTTTAGAGACCCAGTACTTC. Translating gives CSARGGLAGGLETQYF.

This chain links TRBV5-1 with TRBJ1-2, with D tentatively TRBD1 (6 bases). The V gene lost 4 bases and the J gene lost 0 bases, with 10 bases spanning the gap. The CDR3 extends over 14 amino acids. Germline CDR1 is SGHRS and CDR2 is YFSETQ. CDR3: CASSRTEANYGYTF. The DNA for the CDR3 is TGCGCCAGCAGCCGGACAGAAGCTAACTATGGCTACACCTTC.

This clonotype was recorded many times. The CDR3 DNA reads TGCGCCAGCAGCTTGTCAGGGGACTACGAGCAGTACTTC. It translates to CASSLSGDYEQYF. The chain carries TRBV5-1 and TRBJ2-7; D may be TRBD1 (6 bases). V was trimmed by 1 base and J by 3 bases, leaving 8 bases between them. Looked up from germline, CDR1 is SGHRS and CDR2 is YFSETQ. The length of the CDR3 is 13 residues. Looking up the rest from reference TRBV5-1 and TRBJ2-7 gives the full variable domain: KAGVTQTPRYLIKTRGQQVTLSCSPISGHRSVSWYQQTPGQGLQFLFEYFSETQRNKGNFPGRFSGRQFSNSRSEMNVSTLELGDSALYLCASSLSGDYEQYFGPGTRLTVT.

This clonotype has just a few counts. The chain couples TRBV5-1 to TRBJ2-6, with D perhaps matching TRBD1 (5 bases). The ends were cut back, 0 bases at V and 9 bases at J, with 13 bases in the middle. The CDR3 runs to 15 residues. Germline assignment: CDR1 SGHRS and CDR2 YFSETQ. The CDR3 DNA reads TGCGCCAGCAGCTTGGCAGGGCAGGGTAGCAACGTCCTGACTTTC. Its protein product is CASSLAGQGSNVLTF.

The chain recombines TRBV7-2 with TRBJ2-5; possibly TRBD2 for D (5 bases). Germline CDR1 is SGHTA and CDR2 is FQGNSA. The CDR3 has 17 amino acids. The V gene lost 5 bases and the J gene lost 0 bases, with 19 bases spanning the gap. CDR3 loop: CASSVMLPSLYQETQYF. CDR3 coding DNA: TGTGCCAGCAGCGTTATGCTTCCTAGCCTGTACCAAGAGACCCAGTACTTC. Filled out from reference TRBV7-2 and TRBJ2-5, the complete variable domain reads GAGVSQSPSNKVTEKGKDVELRCDPISGHTALYWYRQSLGQGLEFLIYFQGNSAPDKSGLPSDRFSAERTGGSVSTLTIQRTQQEDSAVYLCASSVMLPSLYQETQYFGPGTRLLVL.

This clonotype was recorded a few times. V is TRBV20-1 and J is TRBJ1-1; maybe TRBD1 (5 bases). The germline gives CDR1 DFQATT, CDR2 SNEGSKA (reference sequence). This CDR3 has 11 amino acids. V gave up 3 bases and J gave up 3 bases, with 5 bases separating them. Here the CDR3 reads CSARGHTEAFF. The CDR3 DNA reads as TGCAGTGCTAGGGGACACACTGAAGCTTTCTTT.

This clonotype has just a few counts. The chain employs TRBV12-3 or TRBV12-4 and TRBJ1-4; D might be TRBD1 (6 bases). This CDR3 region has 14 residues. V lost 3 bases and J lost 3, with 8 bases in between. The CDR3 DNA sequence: TGTGCCAGCAGTTTCCAGGGGTCTAATGAAAAACTGTTTTTT. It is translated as CASSFQGSNEKLFF.

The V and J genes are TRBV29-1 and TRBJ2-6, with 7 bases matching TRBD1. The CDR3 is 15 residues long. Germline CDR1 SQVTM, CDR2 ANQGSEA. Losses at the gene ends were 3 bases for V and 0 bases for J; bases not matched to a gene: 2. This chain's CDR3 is CSVETGLSGANVLTF. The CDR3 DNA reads TGCAGCGTTGAGACAGGGCTCTCTGGGGCCAACGTCCTGACTTTC.

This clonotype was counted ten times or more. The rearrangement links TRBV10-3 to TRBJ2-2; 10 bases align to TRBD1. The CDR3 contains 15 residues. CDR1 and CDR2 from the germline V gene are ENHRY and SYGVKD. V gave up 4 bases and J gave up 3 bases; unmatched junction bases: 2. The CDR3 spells CAISGQGAHTGELFF. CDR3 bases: TGTGCCATCAGTGGACAGGGGGCGCACACCGGGGAGCTGTTTTTT.

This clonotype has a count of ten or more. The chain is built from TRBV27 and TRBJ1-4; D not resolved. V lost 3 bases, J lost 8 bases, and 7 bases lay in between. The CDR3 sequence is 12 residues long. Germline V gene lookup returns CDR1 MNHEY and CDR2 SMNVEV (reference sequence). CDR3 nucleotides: TGTGCCAGCAGTTTTGCGGGGGAAAAACTGTTTTTT. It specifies CASSFAGEKLFF.

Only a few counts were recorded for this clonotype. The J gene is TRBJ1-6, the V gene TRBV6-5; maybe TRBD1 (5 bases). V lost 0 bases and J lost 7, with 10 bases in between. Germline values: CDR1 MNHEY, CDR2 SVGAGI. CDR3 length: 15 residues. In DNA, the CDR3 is TGTGCCAGCAGTTACTCGGGACTGGACAATTCACCCCTCCACTTT. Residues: CASSYSGLDNSPLHF.

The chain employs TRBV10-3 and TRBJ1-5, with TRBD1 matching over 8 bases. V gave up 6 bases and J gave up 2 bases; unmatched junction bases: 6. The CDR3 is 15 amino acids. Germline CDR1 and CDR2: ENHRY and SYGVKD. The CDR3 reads CAISTGGAGNQPQHF. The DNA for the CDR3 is TGTGCCATCAGCACAGGGGGAGCGGGCAATCAGCCCCAGCATTTT.

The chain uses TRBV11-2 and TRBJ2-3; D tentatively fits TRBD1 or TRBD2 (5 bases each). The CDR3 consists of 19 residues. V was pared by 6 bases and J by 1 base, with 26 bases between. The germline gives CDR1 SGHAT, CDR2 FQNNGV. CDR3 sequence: CASSYPGRRLRDGTDTQYF. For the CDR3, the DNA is TGTGCCAGCAGTTACCCGGGACGTAGGTTGAGGGATGGCACAGATACGCAGTATTTT.

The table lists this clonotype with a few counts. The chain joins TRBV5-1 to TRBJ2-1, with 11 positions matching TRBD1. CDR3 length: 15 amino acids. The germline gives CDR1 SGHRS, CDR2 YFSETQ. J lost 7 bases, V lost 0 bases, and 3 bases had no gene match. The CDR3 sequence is CASSLGTGGINEQFF. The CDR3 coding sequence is TGCGCCAGCAGCTTGGGGACAGGGGGCATAAATGAGCAGTTCTTC.

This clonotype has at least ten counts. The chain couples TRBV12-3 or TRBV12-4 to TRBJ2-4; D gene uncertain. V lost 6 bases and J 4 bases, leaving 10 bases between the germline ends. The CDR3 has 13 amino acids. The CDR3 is CASSPDGKNIQYF. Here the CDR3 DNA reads TGTGCCAGCAGCCCTGACGGGAAAAACATTCAGTACTTC.

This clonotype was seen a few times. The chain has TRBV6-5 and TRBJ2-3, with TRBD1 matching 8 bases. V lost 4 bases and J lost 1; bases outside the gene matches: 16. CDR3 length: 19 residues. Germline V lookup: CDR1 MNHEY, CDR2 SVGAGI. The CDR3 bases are TGTGCCAGCAGTTCCCCCCCCGATGGACAGGGCGCGGGCACAGATACGCAGTATTTT. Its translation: CASSSPPDGQGAGTDTQYF.

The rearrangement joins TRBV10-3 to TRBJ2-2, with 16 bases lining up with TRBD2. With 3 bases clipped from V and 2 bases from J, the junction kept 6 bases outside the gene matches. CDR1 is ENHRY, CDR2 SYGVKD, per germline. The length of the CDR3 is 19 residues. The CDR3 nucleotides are TGTGCCATCAGTGAAAAGGGGACTAGCGGGAGGGGTAACACCGGGGAGCTGTTTTTT. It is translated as CAISEKGTSGRGNTGELFF.

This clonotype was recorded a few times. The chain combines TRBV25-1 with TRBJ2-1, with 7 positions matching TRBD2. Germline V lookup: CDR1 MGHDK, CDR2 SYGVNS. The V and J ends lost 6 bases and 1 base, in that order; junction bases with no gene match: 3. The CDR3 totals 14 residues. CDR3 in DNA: TGTGCCAGCAGACGGCGGGAGTCCTACAATGAGCAGTTCTTC. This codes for CASRRRESYNEQFF.

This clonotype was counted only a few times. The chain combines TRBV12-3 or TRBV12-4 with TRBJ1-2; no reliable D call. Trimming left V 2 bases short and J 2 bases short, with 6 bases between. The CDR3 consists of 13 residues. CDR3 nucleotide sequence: TGTGCCAGCAGTTTACAGGTGAACTATGGCTACACCTTC. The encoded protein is CASSLQVNYGYTF.

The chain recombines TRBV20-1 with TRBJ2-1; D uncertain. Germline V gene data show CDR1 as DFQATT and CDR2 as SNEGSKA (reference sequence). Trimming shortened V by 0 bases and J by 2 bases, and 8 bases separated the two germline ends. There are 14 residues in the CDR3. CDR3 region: CSARDGSTYNEQFF. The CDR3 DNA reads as TGCAGTGCTAGAGATGGGTCCACCTACAATGAGCAGTTCTTC.

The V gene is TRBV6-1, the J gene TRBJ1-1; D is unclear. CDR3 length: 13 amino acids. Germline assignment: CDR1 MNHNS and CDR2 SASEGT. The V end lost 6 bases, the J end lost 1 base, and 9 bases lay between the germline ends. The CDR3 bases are TGTGCCAGCAGATGGAGAGGGAACACTGAAGCTTTCTTT. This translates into CASRWRGNTEAFF.

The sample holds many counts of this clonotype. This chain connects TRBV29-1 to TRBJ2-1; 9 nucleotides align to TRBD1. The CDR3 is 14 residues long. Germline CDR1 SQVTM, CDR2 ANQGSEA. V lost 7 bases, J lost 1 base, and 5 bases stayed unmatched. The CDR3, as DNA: TGCAGCGGCGCGACAGGGGGATCCTACAATGAGCAGTTCTTC. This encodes CSGATGGSYNEQFF.

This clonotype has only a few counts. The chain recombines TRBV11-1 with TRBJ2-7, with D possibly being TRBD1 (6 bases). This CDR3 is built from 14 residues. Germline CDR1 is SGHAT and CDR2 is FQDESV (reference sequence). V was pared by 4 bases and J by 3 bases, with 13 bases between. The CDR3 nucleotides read TGTGCCAGCAGCTCCAAGGGACAAGTCTACGAGCAGTACTTC. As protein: CASSSKGQVYEQYF.

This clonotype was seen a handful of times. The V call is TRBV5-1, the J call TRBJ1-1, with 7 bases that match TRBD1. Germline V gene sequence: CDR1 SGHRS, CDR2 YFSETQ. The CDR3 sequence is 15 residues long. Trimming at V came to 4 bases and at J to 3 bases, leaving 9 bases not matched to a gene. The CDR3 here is CASSATRGEYTEAFF. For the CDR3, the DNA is TGCGCCAGCAGCGCGACCAGGGGGGAGTACACTGAAGCTTTCTTT.

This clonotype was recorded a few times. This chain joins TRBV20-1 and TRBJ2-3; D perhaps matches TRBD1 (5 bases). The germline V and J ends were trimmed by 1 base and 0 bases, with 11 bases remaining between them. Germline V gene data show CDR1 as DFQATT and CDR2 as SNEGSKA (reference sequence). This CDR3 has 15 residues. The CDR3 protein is CSARGAGSSTDTQYF. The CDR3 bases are TGCAGTGCTAGAGGGGCAGGGTCTAGCACAGATACGCAGTATTTT.

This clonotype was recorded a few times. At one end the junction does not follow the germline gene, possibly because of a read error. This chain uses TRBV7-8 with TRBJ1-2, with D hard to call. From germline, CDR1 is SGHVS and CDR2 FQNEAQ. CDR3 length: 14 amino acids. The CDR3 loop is CASGLRGGDYGYTF. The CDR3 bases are TGTGCCAGCGGCTTGAGAGGAGGAGACTATGGCTACACCTTC. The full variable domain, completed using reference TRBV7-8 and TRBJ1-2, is GAGVSQSPRYKVAKRGQDVALRCDPISGHVSLFWYQQALGQGPEFLTYFQNEAQLDKSGLPSDRFFAERPEGSVSTLKIQRTQQEDSAVYLCASGLRGGDYGYTFGSGTRLTVV.

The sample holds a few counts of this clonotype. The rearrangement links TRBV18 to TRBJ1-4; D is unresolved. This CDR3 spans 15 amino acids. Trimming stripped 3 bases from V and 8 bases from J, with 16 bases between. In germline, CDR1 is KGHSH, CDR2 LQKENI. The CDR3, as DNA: TGTGCCAGCTCACCCTCCCAGGCTCTCGGGGAAAAACTGTTTTTT. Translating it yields CASSPSQALGEKLFF.